This paragraph reports one TCR beta chain. Produced via immunoSEQ multiplex PCR; TCRdb's table is partial and in-frame only. The sample lists around 78,000 clones; around 90% were seen once. The sample originates from a study of blood T cell repertoires in COVID-19. V lost 5 bases and J lost 0, with 7 bases in between. The length of the CDR3 is 13 residues. Germline CDR1 reads KGHSH; CDR2 reads LQKENI. The sequence came from a man in his fifties with active COVID-19. The chain uses TRBV18 and TRBJ1-1, with TRBD1 as a possible D gene (5 bases). The sample consisted of peripheral blood. CDR3 nucleotides: TGTGCCAGCTCATCAGGGATGAACACTGAAGCTTTCTTT. This codes for CASSSGMNTEAFF. Together with reference TRBV18 and TRBJ1-1, the CDR3 gives the full variable domain: NAGVMQNPRHLVRRRGQEARLRCSPMKGHSHVYWYRQLPEEGLKFMVYLQKENIIDESGMPKERFSAEFPKEGPSILRIQQVVRGDSAAYFCASSSGMNTEAFFGQGTRLTVV.